This T cell receptor (beta chain) was documented in a study of regulatory T cells in long-lasting Graves disease. Study summary: Persistence in Graves' disease denoted antithyroid drug use beyond 5 years alongside positive TSH receptor antibodies.

V gave up 3 bases and J gave up 6 bases, with 14 bases separating them. Germline loops: CDR1 LGHDT, CDR2 YNNKEL (reference sequence). There are 14 residues in the CDR3. In this sample, this clonotype turned up many times. This sample's time point: persistent/refractory GD, antithyroid drugs over 5 years with positive TRAb. From RNA extracted from PBMCs, the TCR library was made. Building the TCR beta libraries relied on iRepertoire HTBI primers, and CDR3 regions underwent Arm-PCR. TCRdb re-derived calls from the multiplex PCR reads in MiXCR, one entry per CDR3 protein. The sample gives 400,000 to 500,000 distinct CDR3 sequences, 21% of which show up once; 14% is in the top ten.

This sequence originates from a female donor with Graves disease. The genes are TRBV3-1 and TRBJ1-1; D may be TRBD1 (6 bases). The source was peripheral blood mononuclear cells (PBMCs), collected when the disease was refractory, from a patient treated with antithyroid drugs. The chain's CDR3 is CASSQQGKGAEAFF. CDR3 in DNA: TGTGCCAGCAGCCAGCAGGGGAAGGGCGCTGAAGCTTTCTTT.